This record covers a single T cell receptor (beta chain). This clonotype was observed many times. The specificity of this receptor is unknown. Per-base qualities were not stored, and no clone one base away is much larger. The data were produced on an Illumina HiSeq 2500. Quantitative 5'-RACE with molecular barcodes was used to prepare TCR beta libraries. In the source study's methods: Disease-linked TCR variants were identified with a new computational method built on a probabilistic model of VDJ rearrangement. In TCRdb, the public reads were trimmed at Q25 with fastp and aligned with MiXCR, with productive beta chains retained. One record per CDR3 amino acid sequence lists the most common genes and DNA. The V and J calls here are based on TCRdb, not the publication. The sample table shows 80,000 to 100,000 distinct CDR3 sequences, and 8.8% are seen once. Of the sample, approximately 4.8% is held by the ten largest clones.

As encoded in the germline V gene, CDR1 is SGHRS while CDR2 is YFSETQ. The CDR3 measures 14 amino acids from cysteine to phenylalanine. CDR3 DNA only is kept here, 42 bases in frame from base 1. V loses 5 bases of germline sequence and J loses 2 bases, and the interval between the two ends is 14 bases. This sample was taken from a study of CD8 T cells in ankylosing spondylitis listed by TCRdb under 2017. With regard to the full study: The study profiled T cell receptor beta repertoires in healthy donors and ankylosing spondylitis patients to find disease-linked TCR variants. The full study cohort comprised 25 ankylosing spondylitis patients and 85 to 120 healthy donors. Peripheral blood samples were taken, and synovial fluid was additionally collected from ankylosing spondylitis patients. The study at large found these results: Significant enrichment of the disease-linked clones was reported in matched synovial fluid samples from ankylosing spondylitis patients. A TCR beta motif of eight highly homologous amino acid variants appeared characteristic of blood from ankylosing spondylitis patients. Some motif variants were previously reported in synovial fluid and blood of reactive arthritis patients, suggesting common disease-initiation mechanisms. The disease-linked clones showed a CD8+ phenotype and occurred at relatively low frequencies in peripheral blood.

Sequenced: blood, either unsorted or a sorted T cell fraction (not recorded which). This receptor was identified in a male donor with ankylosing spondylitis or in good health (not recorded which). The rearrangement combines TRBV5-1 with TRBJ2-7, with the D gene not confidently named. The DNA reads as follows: TGCGCCAGCAGTAAAACAGAAGCGACCTACGAGCAGTACTTC. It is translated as CASSKTEATYEQYF. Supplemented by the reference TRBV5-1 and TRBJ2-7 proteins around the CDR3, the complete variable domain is KAGVTQTPRYLIKTRGQQVTLSCSPISGHRSVSWYQQTPGQGLQFLFEYFSETQRNKGNFPGRFSGRQFSNSRSEMNVSTLELGDSALYLCASSKTEATYEQYFGPGTRLTVT.